This T cell receptor (beta chain) derives from a study of glioma-infiltrating T cells after dendritic cell vaccination. Clones were sequenced by immunoSEQ multiplex PCR, and TCRdb holds only the in-frame ones, with some missing. Of 90,000 to 95,000 clones in the sample, 81% are singletons; the top ten hold less than 2.5%. As to time point: after dendritic cell vaccination, including at tumor progression/relapse. V lost 2 bases, J lost 3 bases, and 9 bases lay in between. The CDR3 totals 14 residues. Germline V gene data show CDR1 as MNHEY and CDR2 as SVGAGI. Findings of the study overall: TCR clonality showed no direct relationship with survival.

On this clone: Its antigen remains unknown.

Sequences were derived from blood, sampled after dendritic cell vaccination. The clonotype originates from a human donor with glioblastoma. The genes are TRBV6-5 and TRBJ2-3; D ambiguous. CDR3 sequence (DNA): TGTGCCAGCAGTTACAACAGACGAACAGATACGCAGTATTTT. It is translated as CASSYNRRTDTQYF.